These 12 T cell receptor beta chains share one sample of origin, sequenced in a study of blood T cell repertoires in COVID-19 (dated by TCRdb to 2018 to 2021). The receptor library was made with the immunoSEQ multiplex PCR assay. TCRdb carries this immuneACCESS record with in-frame sequences only. Its versions omit some clonotypes, under half of them owing to an unresolved V gene in the studies checked, with the rest unexplained. This sample holds about 220,000 clones; about 80% were observed only once. The biggest ten clones account for around 2% of the sample. The sample comprised peripheral blood. These receptors came from a woman aged 55-75 years with acute or convalescent COVID-19.

The CDR3 DNA sequence: TGTGCCAGCAGCTGGCCCGAAGTGACCCAGTACTTC. Encoded protein: CASSWPEVTQYF. This chain joins TRBV5-5 and TRBJ2-5; D ambiguous. The germline gives CDR1 SGHKS, CDR2 YYEKEE (reference sequence). The CDR3 contains 12 residues. V dropped 3 bases and J dropped 7 bases, with 10 bases sitting between them.

The chain recombines TRBV5-4 with TRBJ2-1; 8 bases are shared with TRBD2. This CDR3 is built from 16 residues. V lost 2 bases to trimming and J lost 0 bases; unmatched junction nucleotides: 4. Germline CDR1 SGHNT, CDR2 YYREEE (reference sequence). The CDR3 region has the DNA TGTGCCAGCAGCTTAGGTGCGGGGGGCTCCTACAATGAGCAGTTCTTC. Its translation: CASSLGAGGSYNEQFF.

The genes are TRBV27 and TRBJ1-4, with D tentatively TRBD1 (6 bases). The V end was cut by 3 bases, the J end by 8 bases, with 19 bases between. The CDR3 is 16 amino acids. CDR1 is MNHEY, CDR2 SMNVEV, per germline (reference sequence). The CDR3 reads CASSFSRGAIREKLFF. CDR3 nucleotides: TGTGCCAGCAGTTTCTCCCGGGGGGCAATCAGGGAAAAACTGTTTTTT.

The V call is TRBV6-6, the J call TRBJ2-5; the D gene is possibly TRBD1 (6 bases). CDR3 size: 15 residues. From germline, CDR1 is MNHNY and CDR2 SVGAGI (reference sequence). Trimming took off 7 bases at V and 0 bases at J, with 15 bases between the two ends. CDR3 DNA: TGTGCCAGCAAACTCAAGCAGGGGAACCAAGAGACCCAGTACTTC. Translated, it gives CASKLKQGNQETQYF.

The rearrangement links TRBV7-3 to TRBJ2-2, with 11 nucleotides matching TRBD2. The germline V gene has CDR1 SGHTA and CDR2 FQGTGA. The CDR3 has 18 amino acids. V was clipped by 5 bases and J by 2 bases; unmatched bases: 10. As DNA, the CDR3 is TGTGCCAGCAGCCTCACTAGCGGGGGCCTCCTAAACACCGGGGAGCTGTTTTTT. It yields the protein CASSLTSGGLLNTGELFF.

The chain recombines TRBV7-8 with TRBJ2-7, with D maybe TRBD2 (5 bases). Germline lookup yields CDR1 SGHVS and CDR2 FQNEAQ. V was clipped by 1 base and J by 6 bases, with 7 bases between them. This CDR3 is 12 amino acids long. The CDR3 nucleotides are TGTGCCAGCAGCTTAGATGGGAGCGAGCAGTACTTC. It encodes CASSLDGSEQYF.

The chain is built from TRBV19 and TRBJ1-1; 8 nucleotides line up with TRBD1. V lost 7 bases, J lost 3 bases, and 13 bases stayed unmatched. This CDR3 is built from 16 residues. The germline V gene has CDR1 LNHDA and CDR2 SQIVND (reference sequence). The CDR3 DNA follows: TGTGCCAGTACCCGATTGGGGACAGGAAAGGACACTGAAGCTTTCTTT. It translates to CASTRLGTGKDTEAFF. Full variable domain (rest looked up from reference TRBV19 and TRBJ1-1): DGGITQSPKYLFRKEGQNVTLSCEQNLNHDAMYWYRQDPGQGLRLIYYSQIVNDFQKGDIAEGYSVSREKKESFPLTVTSAQKNPTAFYLCASTRLGTGKDTEAFFGQGTRLTVV.

This chain uses TRBV6-1 with TRBJ1-1; D is perhaps TRBD1 (5 bases). Trimming shortened V by 1 base and J by 1 base, and 13 bases separated the two germline ends. The germline CDR1 and CDR2 sequences are MNHNS and SASEGT. The CDR3 sequence is 16 residues long. In nucleotides, the CDR3 is TGTGCCAGCAGTGAAGTATGGGCGGGGGGGAACACTGAAGCTTTCTTT. Amino acid sequence: CASSEVWAGGNTEAFF.

The chain joins TRBV18 to TRBJ1-1, with 10 positions matching TRBD1. V lost 4 bases to trimming and J lost 5 bases; unmatched junction nucleotides: 10. This CDR3 spans 16 amino acids. Germline CDR1 reads KGHSH; CDR2 reads LQKENI. CDR3 in amino acids: CASSLTRQGAHTEAFF. For the CDR3, the DNA is TGTGCCAGCTCACTAACTCGACAGGGGGCGCATACTGAAGCTTTCTTT.

The genes are TRBV3-1 (or the pseudogene TRBV3-2) and TRBJ1-4; TRBD1 matches at 10 bases. In germline, CDR1 is LGHDT, CDR2 YNNKEL (reference sequence). The CDR3 runs to 16 residues. J gave up 7 bases and V 3 bases, and 8 bases lay outside the gene matches. The CDR3 nucleotides read TGTGCCAGCAGCCAGTACTCGGGACAGGGGTTTGAAAAACTGTTTTTT. Its protein product is CASSQYSGQGFEKLFF.

V and J are TRBV3-1 (or the pseudogene TRBV3-2) and TRBJ2-1, with no clear D. Germline V gene data show CDR1 as LGHDT and CDR2 as YNNKEL (reference sequence). The CDR3 is 15 residues long. V shed 6 bases and J shed 5 bases, with 17 bases lying between them. CDR3 protein: CASSIDFLANNEQFF. CDR3 nucleotide sequence: TGTGCCAGCAGTATCGACTTCCTCGCGAACAATGAGCAGTTCTTC.

Here the CDR3 reads CASSTRTGSNTGELFF. For the CDR3, the DNA is TGTGCCAGTAGTACCCGGACAGGATCGAACACCGGGGAGCTGTTTTTT. The chain joins TRBV19 to TRBJ2-2; TRBD1 agrees at 7 bases. In germline, CDR1 is LNHDA, CDR2 SQIVND (reference sequence). The CDR3 contains 16 residues. V lost 4 bases and J lost 0; bases outside the gene matches: 5.